These 11 T cell receptor beta chains were all obtained from the same sample, sequenced in a study of blood T cell repertoires in COVID-19. The protocol was immunoSEQ multiplex PCR, while the TCRdb copy is restricted to in-frame clones and leaves out a portion. The sample lists around 300,000 clones; around nine tenths were seen once. The sequenced sample consisted of PBMCs or T cells enriched from blood (not recorded which). The receptor set was obtained from a woman aged 25 to 39 who had recovered from COVID-19.

The chain employs TRBV6-5 and TRBJ2-7, with TRBD1 identical over 10 bases. The germline V gene encodes CDR1 MNHEY and CDR2 SVGAGI. This CDR3 contains 14 residues. The junction had 6 bases not matched to a gene; V was cut back by 4 bases and J by 6 bases. The CDR3 DNA reads TGTGCCAGCAGTTTGGGGACAGGGGTACCCGAGCAGTACTTC. Translating gives CASSLGTGVPEQYF.

This rearrangement joins TRBV4-1 to TRBJ2-5; D perhaps matches TRBD2 (5 bases). CDR1 and CDR2 (germline): MGHRA, YSYEKL. This CDR3 contains 16 residues. Trimming cost V 1 base and J 1 base, with 13 bases left between them. The CDR3 coding sequence is TGCGCCAGCAGCCAAGTCGGGATCGGGTTCCAAGAGACCCAGTACTTC. It encodes CASSQVGIGFQETQYF.

This rearrangement joins TRBV3-1 (or the pseudogene TRBV3-2) to TRBJ2-6; the D is unclear. The CDR3 sequence is 18 residues long. Looked up from germline, CDR1 is LGHDT and CDR2 is YNNKEL (reference sequence). Trimming pared 7 bases from V and 0 bases from J, leaving 19 bases between. CDR3: CASITPTWAVSGANVLTF. CDR3 DNA: TGTGCCAGCATCACCCCGACGTGGGCAGTCTCTGGGGCCAACGTCCTGACTTTC.

The chain is built from TRBV5-4 and TRBJ2-1, with TRBD2 matching over 8 bases. Germline V gene sequence: CDR1 SGHNT, CDR2 YYREEE (reference sequence). This CDR3 comprises 16 residues. With 0 bases clipped from V and 1 base from J, the junction kept 3 bases outside the gene matches. The CDR3 DNA follows: TGTGCCAGCAGCTTGGACGGGAGGGGGTCCTACAATGAGCAGTTCTTC. Amino acids: CASSLDGRGSYNEQFF.

This CDR3 is CASSPAGSEAFF. CDR3 sequence (DNA): TGTGCCAGCTCACCGGCGGGGTCTGAAGCTTTCTTT. The chain recombines TRBV18 with TRBJ1-1; D not resolved. The CDR3 runs to 12 residues. V was cut by 3 bases and J by 6 bases, with 8 bases left in between. CDR1 and CDR2 (germline): KGHSH, LQKENI. The whole variable domain, filled in from reference TRBV18 and TRBJ1-1, reads NAGVMQNPRHLVRRRGQEARLRCSPMKGHSHVYWYRQLPEEGLKFMVYLQKENIIDESGMPKERFSAEFPKEGPSILRIQQVVRGDSAAYFCASSPAGSEAFFGQGTRLTVV.

This rearrangement joins TRBV19 to TRBJ1-6; D possibly corresponds to TRBD1 (5 bases). Trimming cost V 3 bases and J 10 bases, with 13 bases left between them. The CDR3 runs 14 residues. Germline CDR1 is LNHDA and CDR2 is SQIVND (reference sequence). The CDR3 spells CASSISGGGSPLHF. The DNA of the CDR3 is TGTGCCAGTAGTATTAGCGGGGGTGGATCACCCCTCCACTTT.

The chain couples TRBV12-5 to TRBJ1-1; D uncertain. CDR3 size: 19 residues. V was cut by 0 bases and J by 4 bases, with 24 bases left in between. The V gene's germline CDR1 is LGHNT and CDR2 FRNRAP. In nucleotides, the CDR3 is TGTGCTAGTGGTTTGGTCAAGATGAGGTGCGGCACCCCGAGCACTGAAGCTTTCTTT. Translating it yields CASGLVKMRCGTPSTEAFF.

The gene calls are TRBV4-3 and TRBJ1-6; 9 bases agree with TRBD1. Per germline, CDR1 LGHNA and CDR2 YSLEER. The V gene end was trimmed by 2 bases and the J gene end by 9 bases; junction bases not matched to a gene: 2. This CDR3 has 14 residues. The CDR3 DNA follows: TGCGCCAGCAGCCAACCGGACAGGGGTTCACCCCTCCACTTT. The encoded protein is CASSQPDRGSPLHF.

The gene calls are TRBV7-2 and TRBJ1-5; weak D call: TRBD1 (5 bases). Germline V gives CDR1 SGHTA, CDR2 FQGNSA. The CDR3 is 14 amino acids. V was shortened by 6 bases and J by 2 bases, with 11 bases between the two germline ends. In DNA, the CDR3 is TGTGCCAGCAGTCTCAGGGTGGGCAATCAGCCCCAGCATTTT. Translation gives CASSLRVGNQPQHF. The entire variable domain, with the rest obtained from reference TRBV7-2 and TRBJ1-5, is as follows: GAGVSQSPSNKVTEKGKDVELRCDPISGHTALYWYRQSLGQGLEFLIYFQGNSAPDKSGLPSDRFSAERTGGSVSTLTIQRTQQEDSAVYLCASSLRVGNQPQHFGDGTRLSIL.

This clone was counted only a few times. Other nucleotide sequences from this sample produce the same CDR3. This chain uses TRBV10-3 with TRBJ2-7; D gene ambiguous. This CDR3 has 12 residues. Germline CDR1 reads ENHRY; CDR2 reads SYGVKD. V shed 3 bases and J shed 3 bases, with 6 bases lying between them. CDR3 region: CAISETDYEQYF. CDR3 in DNA: TGTGCCATCAGTGAAACAGACTACGAGCAGTACTTC.

The gene calls are TRBV9 and TRBJ2-2; maybe TRBD2 (6 bases). The CDR3 consists of 17 residues. Germline lookup yields CDR1 SGDLS and CDR2 YYNGEE. The ends were cut back, 1 base at V and 5 bases at J, with 18 bases in the middle. CDR3 protein: CASSVTVSGRGTGELFF. The CDR3 region has the DNA TGTGCCAGCAGCGTAACGGTTAGCGGCCGGGGGACCGGGGAGCTGTTTTTT.